In this sample, the clone carrying this T cell receptor beta chain turned up a few times. Time point defined: patch test 2, 6 weeks after DPC sensitization. Regarding treatment: therapeutic diphenylcyclopropenone sensitization with weekly scalp DPC. These data belong to a study of human T cells and chemical hapten exposure. CDR1 LGHDT and CDR2 YNNKEL come from the germline V gene (reference sequence). Between the trimmed V and J ends, which lost 4 bases and 8 bases, there was a span of 6 bases. The CDR3 has 11 residues. The library labeled individual cDNA molecules by adding unique molecular identifiers to them. Per the original data handling: Samples contained a median of about 100,000 TCRs, with a range of 23,224 to 690,600. In TCRdb, the RACE reads were re-called with MiXCR into one record per CDR3 protein. The V and J calls reflect TCRdb's pipeline rather than the authors' work. The table has some 150,000 distinct CDR3 sequences, 10% to 15% seen once.

The starting material was whole blood, obtained in connection with sensitization to the hapten diphenylcyclopropenone (DPC). V and J are TRBV3-1 and TRBJ2-1; the D is unclear. This TCR was recovered from a woman in her forties or fifties with alopecia areata. Some clones in this sample may be carry-over from other donors' samples. CDR3 in DNA: TGTGCCAGCAGCCGCCTTGATGAGCAGTTCTTC. This gives the protein CASSRLDEQFF.